This T cell receptor delta chain was recorded in a study of γδ T cells in repeated Plasmodium falciparum infection. As for the study in general: Over roughly 600 days, donors received four mosquito-bite P. falciparum NF54 infections. Timepoints: baseline, immediately before selected infections, and 21 days after every infection.

CDR1 and CDR2 (germline): TSWWSYY, QGS. The CDR3 contains 21 residues. TCRdb re-called the multiplex PCR reads through CATT. The table includes 50,000 to 65,000 delta-chain clones, approximately 1.5% detected once. Points on this clone: TCRdb pairs this DNA with a much larger clone's protein that differs at residues 4 and 19, likely a read error; the protein shown was translated from the DNA.

Vgamma9/Vdelta2+ and Vdelta2-negative gammadelta T cells were flow-sorted from PBMC for bulk sequencing. This receptor was obtained from a pool of human donors (malaria-infected and uninfected, not separated). What was sequenced was gamma-delta T cells from blood. V gene TRDV1 combines with J gene TRDJ1, with 11 positions matching TRDD3. The CDR3 region is CALWEPNWGIESPGYTDKPIF. Written as DNA, the CDR3 is TGTGCTCTTTGGGAACCCAACTGGGGGATAGAGAGCCCAGGGTACACCGATAAACCCATCTTT.